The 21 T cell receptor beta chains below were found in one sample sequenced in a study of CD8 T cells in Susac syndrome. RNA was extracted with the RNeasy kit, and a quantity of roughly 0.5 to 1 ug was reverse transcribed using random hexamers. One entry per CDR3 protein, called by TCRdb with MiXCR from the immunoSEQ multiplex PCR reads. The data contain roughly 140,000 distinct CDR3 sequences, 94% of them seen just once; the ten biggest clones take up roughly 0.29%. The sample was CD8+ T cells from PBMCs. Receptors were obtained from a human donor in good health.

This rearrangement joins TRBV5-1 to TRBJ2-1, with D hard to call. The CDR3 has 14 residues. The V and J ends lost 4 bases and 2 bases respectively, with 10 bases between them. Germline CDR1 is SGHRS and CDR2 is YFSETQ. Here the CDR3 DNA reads TGCGCCAGCAGCCTGGATTATCCCTACAATGAGCAGTTCTTC. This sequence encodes CASSLDYPYNEQFF.

The CDR3 reads CSVDSGMRTDTQYF. The CDR3, as DNA: TGCAGCGTTGACTCGGGAATGAGGACAGATACGCAGTATTTT. This chain uses TRBV29-1 with TRBJ2-3, with a weak D call TRBD2 (5 bases). The CDR3 extends over 14 amino acids. In germline, CDR1 is SQVTM, CDR2 ANQGSEA. V gave up 3 bases and J gave up 3 bases, with 13 bases separating them.

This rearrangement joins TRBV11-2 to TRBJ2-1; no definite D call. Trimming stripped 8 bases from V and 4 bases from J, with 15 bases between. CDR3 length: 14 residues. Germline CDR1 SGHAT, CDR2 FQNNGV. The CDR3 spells CASGDHNYYNEQFF. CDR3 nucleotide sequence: TGTGCCAGCGGCGACCACAACTATTACAATGAGCAGTTCTTC.

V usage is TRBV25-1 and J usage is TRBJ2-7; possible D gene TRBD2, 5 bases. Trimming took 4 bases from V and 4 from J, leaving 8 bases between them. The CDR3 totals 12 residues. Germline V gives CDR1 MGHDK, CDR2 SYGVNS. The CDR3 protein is CASSAWEYEQYF. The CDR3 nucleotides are TGTGCCAGCAGTGCGTGGGAGTACGAGCAGTACTTC.

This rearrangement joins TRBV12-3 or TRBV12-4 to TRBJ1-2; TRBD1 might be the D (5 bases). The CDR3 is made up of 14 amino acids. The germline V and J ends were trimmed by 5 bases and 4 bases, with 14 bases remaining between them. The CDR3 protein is CASSPGGSGYGYTF. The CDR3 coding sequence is TGTGCCAGCAGTCCCGGGGGGAGCGGCTATGGCTACACCTTC.

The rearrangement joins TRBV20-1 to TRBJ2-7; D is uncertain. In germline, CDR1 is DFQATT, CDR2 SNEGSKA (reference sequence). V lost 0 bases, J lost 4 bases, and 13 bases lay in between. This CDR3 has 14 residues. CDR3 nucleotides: TGCAGTGCTAGAGATAAGTACAGAGAATACGAGCAGTACTTC. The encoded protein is CSARDKYREYEQYF.

The CDR3 DNA follows: TGTGCCAGCAGCCAATCCTTTAGCGGGGACCGTTACAATGAGCAGTTCTTC. Translation gives CASSQSFSGDRYNEQFF. V gene TRBV4-2 combines with J gene TRBJ2-1, with TRBD2 matching over 8 bases. This CDR3 has 17 amino acids. Germline V lookup: CDR1 LGHNA, CDR2 YNFKEQ. Trimming removed 2 bases from V and 4 bases from J; junction bases left unmatched: 10.

CDR3 amino acids: CASSQDRLAGPNEQFF. The CDR3 DNA is TGTGCCAGCAGCCAAGATAGACTAGCGGGACCCAATGAGCAGTTCTTC. The chain uses TRBV14 and TRBJ2-1; 11 nucleotides line up with TRBD2. Trimming removed 0 bases from V and 6 bases from J; junction bases left unmatched: 4. Germline V gene sequence: CDR1 SGHDN, CDR2 FVKESK. The CDR3 is made up of 16 amino acids.

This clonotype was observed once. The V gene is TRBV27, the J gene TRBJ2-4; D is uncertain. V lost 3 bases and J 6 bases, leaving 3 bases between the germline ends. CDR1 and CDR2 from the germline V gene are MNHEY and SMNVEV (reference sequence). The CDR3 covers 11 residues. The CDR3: CASSFGNIQYF. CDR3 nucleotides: TGTGCCAGCAGTTTCGGAAACATTCAGTACTTC.

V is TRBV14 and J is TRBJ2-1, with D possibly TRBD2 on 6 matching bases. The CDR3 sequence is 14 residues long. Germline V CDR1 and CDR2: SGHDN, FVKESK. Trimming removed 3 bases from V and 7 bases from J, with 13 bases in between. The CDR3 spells CASSHLLAPNEQFF. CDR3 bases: TGTGCCAGCAGCCACTTGCTAGCGCCAAATGAGCAGTTCTTC. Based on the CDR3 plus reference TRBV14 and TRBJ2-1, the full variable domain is EAGVTQFPSHSVIEKGQTVTLRCDPISGHDNLYWYRRVMGKEIKFLLHFVKESKQDESGMPNNRFLAERTGGTYSTLKVQPAELEDSGVYFCASSHLLAPNEQFFGPGTRLTVL.

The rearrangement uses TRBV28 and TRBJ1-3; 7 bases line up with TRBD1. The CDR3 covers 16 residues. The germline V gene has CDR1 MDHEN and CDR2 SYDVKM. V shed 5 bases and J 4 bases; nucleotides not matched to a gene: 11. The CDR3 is CASSPPGTVAGNTIYF. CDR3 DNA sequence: TGTGCCAGCAGTCCCCCCGGGACAGTGGCCGGAAACACCATATATTTT.

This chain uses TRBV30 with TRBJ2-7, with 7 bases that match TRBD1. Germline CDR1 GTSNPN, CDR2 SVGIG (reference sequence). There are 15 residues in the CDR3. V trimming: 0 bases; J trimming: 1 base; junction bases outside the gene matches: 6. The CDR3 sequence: CAWSVGDRASYEQYF. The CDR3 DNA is TGTGCCTGGAGTGTAGGCGACAGGGCATCCTACGAGCAGTACTTC.

CDR3 nucleotides: TGTGCCAGCAGCTTTGGGATGAGCACAGATACGCAGTATTTT. Translation gives CASSFGMSTDTQYF. The rearrangement links TRBV7-9 to TRBJ2-3, with D unclear. The germline V and J ends were trimmed by 3 bases and 0 bases, with 7 bases remaining between them. CDR3 length equals 14 residues. The germline V gene has CDR1 SEHNR and CDR2 FQNEAQ (reference sequence).

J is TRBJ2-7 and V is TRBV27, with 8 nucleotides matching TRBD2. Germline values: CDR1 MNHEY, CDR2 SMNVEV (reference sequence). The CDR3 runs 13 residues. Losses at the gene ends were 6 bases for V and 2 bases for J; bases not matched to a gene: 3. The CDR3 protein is CASSGGAPYEQYF. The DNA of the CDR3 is TGTGCCAGCAGCGGGGGGGCACCCTACGAGCAGTACTTC.

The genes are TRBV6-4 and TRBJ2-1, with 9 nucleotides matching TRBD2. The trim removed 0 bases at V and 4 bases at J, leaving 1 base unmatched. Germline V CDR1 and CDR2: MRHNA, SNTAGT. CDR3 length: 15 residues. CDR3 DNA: TGTGCCAGCAGTGACTCTAGCGGGAGTTACAATGAGCAGTTCTTC. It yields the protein CASSDSSGSYNEQFF.

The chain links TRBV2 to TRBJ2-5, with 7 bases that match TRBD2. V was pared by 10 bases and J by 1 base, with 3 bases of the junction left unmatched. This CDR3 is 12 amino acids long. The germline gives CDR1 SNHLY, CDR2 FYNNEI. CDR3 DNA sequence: TGTGCCACCCGGGGGGTCCAAGAGACCCAGTACTTC. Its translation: CATRGVQETQYF.

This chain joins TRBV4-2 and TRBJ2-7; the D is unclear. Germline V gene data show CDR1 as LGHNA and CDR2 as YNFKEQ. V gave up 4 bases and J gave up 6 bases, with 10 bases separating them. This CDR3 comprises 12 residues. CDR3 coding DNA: TGTGCCAGCAGCCTAGGGTCCCTCGAGCAGTACTTC. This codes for CASSLGSLEQYF.

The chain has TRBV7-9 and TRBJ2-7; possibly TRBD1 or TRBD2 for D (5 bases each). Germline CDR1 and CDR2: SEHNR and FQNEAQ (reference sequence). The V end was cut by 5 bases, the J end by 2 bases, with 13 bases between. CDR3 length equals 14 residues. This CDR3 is CASSTPGRTYEQYF. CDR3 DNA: TGTGCCAGCAGCACCCCGGGACGCACCTACGAGCAGTACTTC.

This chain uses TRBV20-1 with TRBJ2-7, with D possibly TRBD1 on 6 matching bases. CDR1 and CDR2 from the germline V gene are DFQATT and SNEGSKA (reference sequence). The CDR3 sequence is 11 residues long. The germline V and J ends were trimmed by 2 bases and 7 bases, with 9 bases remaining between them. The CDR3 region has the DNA TGCAGTGCTAGAATTCAGGGGGAGCAGTACTTC. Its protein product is CSARIQGEQYF.

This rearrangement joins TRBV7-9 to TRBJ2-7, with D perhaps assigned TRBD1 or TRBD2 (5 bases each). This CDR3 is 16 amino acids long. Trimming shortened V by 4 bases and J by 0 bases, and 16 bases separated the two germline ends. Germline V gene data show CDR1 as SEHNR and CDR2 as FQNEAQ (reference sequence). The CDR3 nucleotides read TGTGCCAGCAGCTATGGGACGGGTCCTAGCTCCTACGAGCAGTACTTC. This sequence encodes CASSYGTGPSSYEQYF. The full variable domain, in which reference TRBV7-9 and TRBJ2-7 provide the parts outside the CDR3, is DTGVSQNPRHKITKRGQNVTFRCDPISEHNRLYWYRQTLGQGPEFLTYFQNEAQLEKSRLLSDRFSAERPKGSFSTLEIQRTEQGDSAMYLCASSYGTGPSSYEQYFGPGTRLTVT.

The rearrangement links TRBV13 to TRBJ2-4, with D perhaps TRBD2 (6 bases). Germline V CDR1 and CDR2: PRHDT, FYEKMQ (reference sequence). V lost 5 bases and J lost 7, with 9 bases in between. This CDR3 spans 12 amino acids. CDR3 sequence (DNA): TGTGCCAGCAGCACTAGCTGGAACATTCAGTACTTC. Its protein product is CASSTSWNIQYF. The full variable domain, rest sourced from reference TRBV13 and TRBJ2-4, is AAGVIQSPRHLIKEKRETATLKCYPIPRHDTVYWYQQGPGQDPQFLISFYEKMQSDKGSIPDRFSAQQFSDYHSELNMSSLELGDSALYFCASSTSWNIQYFGAGTRLSVL.